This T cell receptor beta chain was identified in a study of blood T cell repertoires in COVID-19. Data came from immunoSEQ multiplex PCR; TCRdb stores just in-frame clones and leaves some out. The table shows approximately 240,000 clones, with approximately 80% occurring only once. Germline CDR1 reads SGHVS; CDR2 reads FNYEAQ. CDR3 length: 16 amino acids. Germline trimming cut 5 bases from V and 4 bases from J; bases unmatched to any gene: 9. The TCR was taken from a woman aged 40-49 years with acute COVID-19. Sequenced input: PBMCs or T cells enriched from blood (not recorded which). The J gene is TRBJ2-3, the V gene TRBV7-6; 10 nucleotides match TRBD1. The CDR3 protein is CASSAGTGVGADTQYF. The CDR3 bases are TGTGCCAGCAGCGCTGGGACAGGGGTAGGCGCAGATACGCAGTATTTT.